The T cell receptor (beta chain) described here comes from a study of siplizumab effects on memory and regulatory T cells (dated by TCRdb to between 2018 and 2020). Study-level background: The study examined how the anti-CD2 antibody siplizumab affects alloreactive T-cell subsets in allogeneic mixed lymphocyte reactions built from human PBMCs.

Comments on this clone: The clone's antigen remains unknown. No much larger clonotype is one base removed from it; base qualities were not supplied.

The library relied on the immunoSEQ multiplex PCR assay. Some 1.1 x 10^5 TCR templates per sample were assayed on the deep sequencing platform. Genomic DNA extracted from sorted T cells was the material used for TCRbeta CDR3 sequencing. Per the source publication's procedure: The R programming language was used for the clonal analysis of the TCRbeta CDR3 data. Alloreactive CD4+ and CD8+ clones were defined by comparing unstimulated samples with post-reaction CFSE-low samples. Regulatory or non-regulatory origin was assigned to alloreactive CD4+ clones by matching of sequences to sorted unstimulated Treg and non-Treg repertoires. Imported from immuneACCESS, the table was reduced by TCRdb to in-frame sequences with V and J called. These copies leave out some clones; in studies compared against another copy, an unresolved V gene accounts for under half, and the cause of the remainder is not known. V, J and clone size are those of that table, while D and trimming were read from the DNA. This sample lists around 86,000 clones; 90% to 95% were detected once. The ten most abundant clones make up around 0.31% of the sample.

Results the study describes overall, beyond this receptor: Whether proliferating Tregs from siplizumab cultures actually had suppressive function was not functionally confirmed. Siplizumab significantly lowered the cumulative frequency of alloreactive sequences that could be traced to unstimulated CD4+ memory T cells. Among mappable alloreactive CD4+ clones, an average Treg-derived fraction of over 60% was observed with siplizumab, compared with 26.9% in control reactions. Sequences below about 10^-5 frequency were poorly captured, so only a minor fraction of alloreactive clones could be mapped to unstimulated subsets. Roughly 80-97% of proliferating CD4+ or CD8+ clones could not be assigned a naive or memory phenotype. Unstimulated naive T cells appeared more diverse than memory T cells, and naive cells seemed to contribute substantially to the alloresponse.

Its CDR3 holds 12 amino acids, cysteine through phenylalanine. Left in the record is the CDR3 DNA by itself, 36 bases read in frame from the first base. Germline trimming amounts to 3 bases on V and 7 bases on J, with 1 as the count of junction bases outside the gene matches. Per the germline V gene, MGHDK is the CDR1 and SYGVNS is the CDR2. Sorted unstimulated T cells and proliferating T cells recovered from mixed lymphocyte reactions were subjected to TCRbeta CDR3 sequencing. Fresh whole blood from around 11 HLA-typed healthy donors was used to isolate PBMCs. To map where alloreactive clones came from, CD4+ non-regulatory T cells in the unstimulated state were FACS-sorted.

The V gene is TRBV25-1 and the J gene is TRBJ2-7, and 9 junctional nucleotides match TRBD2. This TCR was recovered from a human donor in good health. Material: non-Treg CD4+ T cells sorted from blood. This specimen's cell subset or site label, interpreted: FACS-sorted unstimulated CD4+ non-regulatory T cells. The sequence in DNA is TGTGCCAGCAGTGATCTAGCGGGGGAGCAGTACTTC. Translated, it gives CASSDLAGEQYF.